The clone carrying this T cell receptor (beta chain) was found a few times. Clones were sequenced by immunoSEQ multiplex PCR, and TCRdb holds only the in-frame ones, with some missing. The data show 410,000 or so clones, approximately 90% seen once. The sample comes from a study of blood T cell repertoires in COVID-19. The sequence was collected from a woman aged 35 to 49 with COVID-19, enrolled during active disease. What was sequenced was peripheral blood.

CDR3 loop: CASSFLGRAHQETQYF. The CDR3 DNA follows: TGTGCCAGCAGCTTCCTCGGGAGGGCCCACCAAGAGACCCAGTACTTC. V is TRBV7-2 and J is TRBJ2-5; 8 positions agree with TRBD2. The CDR3 is 16 residues long. Trimming cost V 3 bases and J 0 bases; bases outside gene matches: 6. CDR1 is SGHTA, CDR2 FQGNSA, per germline.